A single sample is the source of the 14 T cell receptor beta chains below, sequenced in a study of identical twins. TCRdb passed the 5' RACE reads through MiXCR, listing each CDR3 protein once. The sample holds just over 450,000 distinct CDR3 sequences, approximately 15% seen once. These data are also associated with another study on yellow fever vaccine responses in identical twins.

Sequenced sample: CD4+ T cells sorted from blood. The receptors stem from a woman between 18 and 29 years old in good health.

This clonotype was counted once. This chain joins TRBV7-2 and TRBJ2-7, with D possibly being TRBD2 (5 bases). CDR3 length: 14 amino acids. CDR1 and CDR2 (germline): SGHTA, FQGNSA. Trimming took off 0 bases at V and 7 bases at J, with 13 bases between the two ends. In DNA form, the CDR3 reads TGTGCCAGCAGCTTAGCTCAGAGGGCCCCAGAGCAGTACTTC. This sequence encodes CASSLAQRAPEQYF.

This clonotype showed up just a few times. The chain couples TRBV5-1 to TRBJ2-6, with D unclear. Germline V gene sequence: CDR1 SGHRS, CDR2 YFSETQ. V was cut by 0 bases and J by 12 bases, with 10 bases left in between. The CDR3 spans 13 residues. The CDR3 region is CASSLDGIAVLTF. CDR3 nucleotides: TGCGCCAGCAGCTTGGATGGGATTGCCGTCCTGACTTTC. The whole variable domain, filled in from reference TRBV5-1 and TRBJ2-6, reads KAGVTQTPRYLIKTRGQQVTLSCSPISGHRSVSWYQQTPGQGLQFLFEYFSETQRNKGNFPGRFSGRQFSNSRSEMNVSTLELGDSALYLCASSLDGIAVLTFGAGSRLTVL.

A note on this clonotype: A read error may produce the germline difference seen at one junction end. The J gene is TRBJ2-7, the V gene TRBV7-6, with TRBD1 matching over 11 bases. CDR1 is SGHVS, CDR2 FNYEAQ, per germline. The CDR3 runs to 15 residues. DNA for the CDR3: TGTGCCAGCAGCTTAGGGACAGGGGGCTCCAACGAGCAGTACTTC. As protein: CASSLGTGGSNEQYF.

This clonotype was counted between two and nine times. The chain recombines TRBV12-3 or TRBV12-4 with TRBJ2-3; either TRBD1 or TRBD2 may supply D (7 bases each). Trimming left V 6 bases short and J 4 bases short, with 11 bases between. This CDR3 contains 13 residues. The CDR3 sequence is CASSQGGSDTQYF. The DNA for the CDR3 is TGTGCCAGCAGCCAGGGGGGGTCAGATACGCAGTATTTT.

This clonotype was counted a few times. The gene calls are TRBV20-1 and TRBJ2-1; D is perhaps TRBD1 (6 bases). Germline V gives CDR1 DFQATT, CDR2 SNEGSKA (reference sequence). With 6 bases removed from V and 7 bases from J, the gap between germline ends came to 19 bases. The CDR3 sequence is 14 residues long. The DNA for the CDR3 is TGCAGTGCAGAAGACAGGCGAAAAGGGAATGAGCAGTTCTTC. The encoded protein is CSAEDRRKGNEQFF.

This clonotype turned up a few times. The V call is TRBV7-2, the J call TRBJ2-7; D may match TRBD1 or TRBD2 (5 bases each). The CDR3 has 15 residues. V lost 5 bases and J lost 3, with 17 bases in between. Looked up from germline, CDR1 is SGHTA and CDR2 is FQGNSA. The CDR3 spells CASSRSRDLFYEQYF. The CDR3 region has the DNA TGTGCCAGCAGCCGGAGCCGGGACCTCTTCTACGAGCAGTACTTC.

This clonotype has only a few counts. V and J are TRBV20-1 and TRBJ2-7; 8 bases match TRBD2. The V gene's germline CDR1 is DFQATT and CDR2 SNEGSKA (reference sequence). CDR3 length: 14 residues. The junction had 11 bases not matched to a gene; V was cut back by 6 bases and J by 4 bases. Here the CDR3 reads CSATLAGRAYEQYF. CDR3 bases: TGCAGTGCCACTTTAGCGGGACGAGCGTACGAGCAGTACTTC.

V and J are TRBV27 and TRBJ2-5, with a possible D match to TRBD1 (5 bases). V was shortened by 6 bases and J by 5 bases, with 16 bases between the two germline ends. CDR1 MNHEY and CDR2 SMNVEV come from the germline V gene (reference sequence). The CDR3 contains 14 residues. The CDR3 reads CASRSLGKGETQYF. For the CDR3, the DNA is TGTGCCAGCAGGTCGTTAGGGAAGGGGGAGACCCAGTACTTC.

This clonotype was counted many times. The J gene is TRBJ2-3, the V gene TRBV20-1, with D perhaps TRBD2 (6 bases). V lost 1 base to trimming and J lost 4 bases, with 15 bases between them. CDR1 and CDR2 from the germline V gene are DFQATT and SNEGSKA (reference sequence). The CDR3 totals 15 residues. This chain's CDR3 is CSARVPGVVSDTQYF. CDR3 DNA: TGCAGTGCTAGAGTGCCGGGGGTAGTCTCAGATACGCAGTATTTT.

The chain combines TRBV19 with TRBJ2-1; the match to TRBD1 covers 8 bases. CDR1 is LNHDA and CDR2 is SQIVND in the germline V gene (reference sequence). V was pared by 9 bases and J by 4 bases, with 8 bases of the junction left unmatched. The CDR3 sequence is 14 residues long. In DNA, the CDR3 is TGTGCCAGCGCCAAGGGACAGGTATACAATGAGCAGTTCTTC. It yields the protein CASAKGQVYNEQFF.

This clonotype turned up a few times. The chain couples TRBV4-2 to TRBJ2-3; TRBD2 agrees at 12 bases. CDR3 length equals 18 residues. The germline V gene has CDR1 LGHNA and CDR2 YNFKEQ. With 4 bases clipped from V and 6 bases from J, the junction kept 14 bases outside the gene matches. Here the CDR3 DNA reads TGTGCCAGCAGCCCCGAGACTAGCGGGAGCCTCGGGGAGGATACGCAGTATTTT. Its protein product is CASSPETSGSLGEDTQYF.

CDR3: CSAKTFPLAGTDTQYF. CDR3 DNA sequence: TGCAGTGCTAAAACCTTTCCTCTAGCGGGCACAGATACGCAGTATTTT. The chain employs TRBV20-1 and TRBJ2-3; 7 positions agree with TRBD2. Germline CDR1 and CDR2: DFQATT and SNEGSKA (reference sequence). This CDR3 comprises 16 residues. Trimming cost V 4 bases and J 1 base; bases outside gene matches: 11.

This clonotype turned up a few times. The chain recombines TRBV24-1 with TRBJ2-1; D may be TRBD2 (6 bases). V dropped 7 bases and J dropped 3 bases, with 15 bases sitting between them. The germline V gene has CDR1 KGHDR and CDR2 SFDVKD. The CDR3 loop spans 15 amino acids. CDR3 in amino acids: CATSTTGVGYNEQFF. The CDR3 DNA is TGTGCCACCAGCACTACGGGGGTCGGCTACAATGAGCAGTTCTTC.

CDR3 nucleotides: TGCGCCAGCAGCATGATTTCCGGCGGGGGGCGAACTAATGAAAAACTGTTTTTT. Residues: CASSMISGGGRTNEKLFF. The chain carries TRBV5-1 and TRBJ1-4, with D possibly matching TRBD1 (6 bases). V was shortened by 4 bases and J by 1 base, with 20 bases between the two germline ends. The CDR3 contains 18 residues. CDR1 and CDR2 from the germline V gene are SGHRS and YFSETQ.